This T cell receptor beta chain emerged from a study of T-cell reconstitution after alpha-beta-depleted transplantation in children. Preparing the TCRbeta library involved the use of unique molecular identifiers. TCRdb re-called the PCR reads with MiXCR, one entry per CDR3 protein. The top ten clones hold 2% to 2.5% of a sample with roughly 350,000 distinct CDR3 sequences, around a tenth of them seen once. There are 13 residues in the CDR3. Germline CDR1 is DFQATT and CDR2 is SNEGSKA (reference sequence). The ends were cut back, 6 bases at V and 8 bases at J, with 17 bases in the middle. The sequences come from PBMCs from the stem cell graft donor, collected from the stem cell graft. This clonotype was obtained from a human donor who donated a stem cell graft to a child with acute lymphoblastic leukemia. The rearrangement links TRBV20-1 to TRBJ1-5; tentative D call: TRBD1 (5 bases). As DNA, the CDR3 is TGCAGTGCGAGTGACAGCGAATGGGAGCCCCAGCATTTT. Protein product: CSASDSEWEPQHF.